Sequencing of this T cell receptor (beta chain) was carried out in a study of cytomegalovirus exposure and HLA in healthy donors. This PCR relied on a set of 60 Vbeta primers and 13 Jbeta primers. Here immunoSEQ multiplex PCR was the method, and the copy in TCRdb shows in-frame clones only, minus some. The table shows approximately 80,000 clones, with roughly 77% occurring only once. Study-level points and caveats: Later, TCR association rates were found to vary by HLA locus, highest for DRB1 and lowest for HLA-C. No immune exposure information besides CMV serostatus was available.

This clone was found many times. Its antigen is undetermined. V was shortened by 1 base and J by 7 bases, with 10 bases between the two germline ends. CDR1 and CDR2 from the germline V gene are MGHDK and SYGVNS. The length of the CDR3 is 14 residues. Sequenced sample: PBMCs. The V and J genes are TRBV25-1 and TRBJ1-4; D remains ambiguous. The TCR sequence derives from a man aged 60 to 75 in good health and CMV-seronegative. For the CDR3, the DNA is TGTGCCAGCAGTGAATTCGGCGGTATTGAAAAACTGTTTTTT. Protein product: CASSEFGGIEKLFF.